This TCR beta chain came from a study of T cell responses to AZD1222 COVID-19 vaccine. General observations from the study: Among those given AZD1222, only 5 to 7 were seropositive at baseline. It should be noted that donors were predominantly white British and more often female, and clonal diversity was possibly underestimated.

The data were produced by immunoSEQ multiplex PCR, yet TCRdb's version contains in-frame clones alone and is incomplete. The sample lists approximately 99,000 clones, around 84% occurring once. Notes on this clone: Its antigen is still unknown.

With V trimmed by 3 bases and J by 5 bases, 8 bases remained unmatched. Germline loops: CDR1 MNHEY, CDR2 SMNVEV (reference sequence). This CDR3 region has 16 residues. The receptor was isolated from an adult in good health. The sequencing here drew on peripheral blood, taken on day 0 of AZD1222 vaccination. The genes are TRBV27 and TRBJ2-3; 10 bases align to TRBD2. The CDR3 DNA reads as TGTGCCAGCAGTTTTCAGCGGGGGGGTGCCGGAGATACGCAGTATTTT. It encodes CASSFQRGGAGDTQYF.